These 2 T cell receptor beta chains share one sample of origin, sequenced in a study of blood T cell repertoires in COVID-19. Profiling relied on immunoSEQ multiplex PCR, and the TCRdb table lists in-frame clones only, not all of them. The profile shows 300,000 to 500,000 clones, roughly 86% of them singletons. Sequencing used PBMCs or T cells enriched from blood (not recorded which). Receptors were obtained from a woman in her forties with acute COVID-19.

CDR3 DNA: TGCAGCGTTGACGGACTAGCGATGGGACCCCAGTACTTC. Amino acid sequence: CSVDGLAMGPQYF. The V call is TRBV29-1, the J call TRBJ2-5; TRBD2 agrees at 9 bases. The J segment lost 9 bases and the V segment lost 3 bases, leaving 8 bases of the junction unmatched. Germline CDR1 SQVTM, CDR2 ANQGSEA. The CDR3 totals 13 residues.

V usage is TRBV9 and J usage is TRBJ2-7, with 9 bases that match TRBD1. This CDR3 spans 15 amino acids. The germline V gene encodes CDR1 SGDLS and CDR2 YYNGEE. V shed 4 bases and J 6 bases; nucleotides not matched to a gene: 11. The CDR3 is CASSLGGTGTAEQYF. Written as DNA, the CDR3 is TGTGCCAGCAGCTTGGGGGGGACAGGGACGGCCGAGCAGTACTTC.